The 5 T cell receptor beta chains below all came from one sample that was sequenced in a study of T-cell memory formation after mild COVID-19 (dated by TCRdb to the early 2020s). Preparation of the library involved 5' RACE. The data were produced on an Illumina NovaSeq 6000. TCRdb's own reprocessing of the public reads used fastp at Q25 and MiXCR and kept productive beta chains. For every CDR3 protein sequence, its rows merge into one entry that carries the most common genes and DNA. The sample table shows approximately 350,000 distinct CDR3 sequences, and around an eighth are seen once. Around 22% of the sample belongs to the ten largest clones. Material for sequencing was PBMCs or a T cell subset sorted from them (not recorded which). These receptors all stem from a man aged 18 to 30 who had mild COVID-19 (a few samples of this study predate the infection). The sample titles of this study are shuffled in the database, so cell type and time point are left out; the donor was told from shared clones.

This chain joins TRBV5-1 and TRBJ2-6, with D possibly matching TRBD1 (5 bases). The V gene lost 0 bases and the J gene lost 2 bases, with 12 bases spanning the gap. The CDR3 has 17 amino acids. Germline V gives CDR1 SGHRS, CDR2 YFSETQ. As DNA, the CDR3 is TGCGCCAGCAGCTTGGGTCAGGGCCAGGCTGGGGCCAACGTCCTGACTTTC. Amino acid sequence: CASSLGQGQAGANVLTF.

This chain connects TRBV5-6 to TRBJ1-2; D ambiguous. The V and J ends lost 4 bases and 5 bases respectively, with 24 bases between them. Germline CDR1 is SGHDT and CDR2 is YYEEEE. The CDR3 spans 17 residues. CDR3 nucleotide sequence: TGTGCCAGCAGCCCGCGGGTGAATCCTCCCTTTGGGTATGGCTACACCTTC. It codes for CASSPRVNPPFGYGYTF.

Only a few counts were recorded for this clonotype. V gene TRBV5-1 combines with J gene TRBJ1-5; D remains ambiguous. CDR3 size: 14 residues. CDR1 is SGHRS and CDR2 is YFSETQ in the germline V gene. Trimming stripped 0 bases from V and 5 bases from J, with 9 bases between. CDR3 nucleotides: TGCGCCAGCAGCTTGGCCGGTGGAGATCAGCCCCAGCATTTT. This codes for CASSLAGGDQPQHF.

The CDR3 region is CASSPEWQPQHF. Here the CDR3 DNA reads TGTGCCAGCAGCCCCGAGTGGCAGCCCCAGCATTTT. The chain recombines TRBV6-2 or TRBV6-3 with TRBJ1-5; D is unclear. The ends were cut back, 6 bases at V and 7 bases at J, with 10 bases in the middle. CDR1 is MNHEY, CDR2 SVGEGT, per germline. The CDR3 runs 12 residues.

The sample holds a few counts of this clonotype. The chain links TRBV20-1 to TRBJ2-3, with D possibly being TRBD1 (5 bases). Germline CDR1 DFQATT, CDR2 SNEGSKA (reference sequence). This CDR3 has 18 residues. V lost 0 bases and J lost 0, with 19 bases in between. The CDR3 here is CSARDPGRAARSTDTQYF. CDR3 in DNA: TGCAGTGCTAGAGATCCCGGCAGGGCTGCGCGAAGCACAGATACGCAGTATTTT.